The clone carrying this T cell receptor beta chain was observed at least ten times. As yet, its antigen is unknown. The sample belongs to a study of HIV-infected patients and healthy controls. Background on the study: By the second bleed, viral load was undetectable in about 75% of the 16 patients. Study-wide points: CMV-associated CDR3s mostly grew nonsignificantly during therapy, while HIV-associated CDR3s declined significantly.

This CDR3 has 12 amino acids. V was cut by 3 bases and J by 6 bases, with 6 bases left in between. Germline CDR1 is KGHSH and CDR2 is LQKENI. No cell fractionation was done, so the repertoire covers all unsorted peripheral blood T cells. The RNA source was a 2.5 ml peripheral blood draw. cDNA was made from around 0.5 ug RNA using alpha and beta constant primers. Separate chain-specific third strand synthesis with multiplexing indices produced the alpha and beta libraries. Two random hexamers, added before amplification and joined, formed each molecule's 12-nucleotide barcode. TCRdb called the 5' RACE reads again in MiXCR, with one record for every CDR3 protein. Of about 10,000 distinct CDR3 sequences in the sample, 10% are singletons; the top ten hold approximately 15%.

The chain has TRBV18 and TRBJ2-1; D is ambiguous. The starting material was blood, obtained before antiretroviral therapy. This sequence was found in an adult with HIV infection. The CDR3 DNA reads TGTGCCAGCTCACCCCATGGCAATGAGCAGTTCTTC. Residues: CASSPHGNEQFF.